The 16 T cell receptor beta chains below all came from one sample that was sequenced in a study of control samples from healthy donors and cancer patients. Sequencing used immunoSEQ multiplex PCR; TCRdb keeps in-frame clones, though not all of them. The data hold 100,000 or so clones, with roughly 92% observed a single time. Sequencing used blood. All receptors derive from a woman in her 30s in good health.

This clone showed up just a few times. The chain joins TRBV4-1 to TRBJ1-5; D is possibly TRBD1 (6 bases). The length of the CDR3 is 14 residues. Germline lookup yields CDR1 MGHRA and CDR2 YSYEKL. V was clipped by 4 bases and J by 3 bases, with 10 bases between them. The CDR3 sequence is CASSPGQFNQPQHF. The CDR3 region has the DNA TGCGCCAGCAGCCCTGGACAGTTCAATCAGCCCCAGCATTTT.

The rearrangement links TRBV18 to TRBJ2-7; TRBD1 matches 7 bases. Germline V gene sequence: CDR1 KGHSH, CDR2 LQKENI. V lost 3 bases, J lost 2 bases, and 4 bases stayed unmatched. CDR3 length: 14 amino acids. This CDR3 is CASSPSTGTYEQYF. DNA of the CDR3: TGTGCCAGCTCACCCTCGACAGGGACCTACGAGCAGTACTTC.

The chain is built from TRBV6-5 and TRBJ2-5, with D hard to call. The CDR3 totals 16 residues. The V gene lost 1 base and the J gene lost 2 bases, with 14 bases spanning the gap. Germline V lookup: CDR1 MNHEY, CDR2 SVGAGI. In DNA, the CDR3 is TGTGCCAGCAGTTACTTTGGCAGCAGTCCTCAAGAGACCCAGTACTTC. Residues: CASSYFGSSPQETQYF.

There are a few counts of this clone. V is TRBV28 and J is TRBJ1-5; 7 positions match TRBD1. V dropped 3 bases and J dropped 1; count of bases not matched to a gene: 3. Looked up from germline, CDR1 is MDHEN and CDR2 is SYDVKM. CDR3 length: 15 residues. For the CDR3, the DNA is TGTGCCAGCAGTTTGATGACAGGGAGCAATCAGCCCCAGCATTTT. This sequence encodes CASSLMTGSNQPQHF.

V and J are TRBV18 and TRBJ1-1; D perhaps matches TRBD1 (5 bases). The germline CDR1 and CDR2 sequences are KGHSH and LQKENI. Between the trimmed V and J ends, which lost 3 bases and 2 bases, there was a span of 7 bases. This CDR3 contains 13 residues. The CDR3 protein is CASSPGENTEAFF. DNA for the CDR3: TGTGCCAGCTCACCGGGGGAAAACACTGAAGCTTTCTTT. The variable domain in full, completed from reference TRBV18 and TRBJ1-1, reads NAGVMQNPRHLVRRRGQEARLRCSPMKGHSHVYWYRQLPEEGLKFMVYLQKENIIDESGMPKERFSAEFPKEGPSILRIQQVVRGDSAAYFCASSPGENTEAFFGQGTRLTVV.

This chain joins TRBV20-1 and TRBJ2-7, with D perhaps matching TRBD1 (6 bases). The CDR3 runs 11 residues. V lost 5 bases to trimming and J lost 4 bases, with 9 bases between them. Germline loops: CDR1 DFQATT, CDR2 SNEGSKA (reference sequence). The CDR3 region has the DNA TGCAGTGCTTTAACAGGGTACGAGCAGTACTTC. Translation gives CSALTGYEQYF.

This clone came up once. The rearrangement uses TRBV7-3 and TRBJ1-1, with 7 bases aligning to TRBD1. The junction had 3 bases not matched to a gene; V was cut back by 5 bases and J by 3 bases. In germline, CDR1 is SGHTA, CDR2 FQGTGA. This CDR3 is 13 amino acids long. The chain's CDR3 is CASSRGRDTEAFF. The CDR3 coding sequence is TGTGCCAGCAGCAGGGGGCGGGACACTGAAGCTTTCTTT.

The rearrangement uses TRBV5-4 and TRBJ1-2; 9 nucleotides agree with TRBD1. Germline CDR1 is SGHNT and CDR2 is YYREEE (reference sequence). This CDR3 region has 16 residues. Losses at the gene ends were 0 bases for V and 5 bases for J; bases not matched to a gene: 8. The CDR3 region is CASSLAHRDREYGYTF. The CDR3 DNA reads as TGTGCCAGCAGCTTGGCCCACCGGGACAGGGAATATGGCTACACCTTC.

The genes are TRBV28 and TRBJ2-2; tentatively, D is TRBD1 or TRBD2 (6 bases each). The CDR3 runs 16 residues. V was pared by 3 bases and J by 1 base, with 12 bases between. From germline, CDR1 is MDHEN and CDR2 SYDVKM. CDR3 coding DNA: TGTGCCAGCAGTTTGGCCGGGGGCGGGAACACCGGGGAGCTGTTTTTT. Translation gives CASSLAGGGNTGELFF.

This chain uses TRBV9 with TRBJ2-7; 12 bases align to TRBD2. CDR3 size: 16 residues. V shed 0 bases and J 3 bases; nucleotides not matched to a gene: 4. Germline V CDR1 and CDR2: SGDLS, YYNGEE. CDR3 in DNA: TGTGCCAGCAGCGTAGGGCTAGCGGGGGGGGACTACGAGCAGTACTTC. Its translation is CASSVGLAGGDYEQYF.

This clone was counted only a few times. The chain links TRBV10-3 to TRBJ1-4; D perhaps matches TRBD1 (6 bases). The germline V and J ends were trimmed by 0 bases and 3 bases, with 8 bases remaining between them. Germline assignment: CDR1 ENHRY and CDR2 SYGVKD. CDR3 length: 15 residues. In DNA, the CDR3 is TGTGCCATCAGTGAGTCAGGGGGAGCTAATGAAAAACTGTTTTTT. Its protein is CAISESGGANEKLFF.

J is TRBJ2-1 and V is TRBV2; TRBD2 matches at 11 bases. Germline V gives CDR1 SNHLY, CDR2 FYNNEI. The CDR3 spans 17 residues. Germline trimming cut 9 bases from V and 1 base from J; bases unmatched to any gene: 11. DNA for the CDR3: TGTGCCAGGCCCATAGCGGGGGGGCCTGAGTCCTACAATGAGCAGTTCTTC. It is translated as CARPIAGGPESYNEQFF.

This clone showed up just a few times. J is TRBJ1-1 and V is TRBV3-1 (or the pseudogene TRBV3-2); unclear D gene. The ends were cut back, 3 bases at V and 10 bases at J, with 18 bases in the middle. CDR3 size: 14 residues. The germline gives CDR1 LGHDT, CDR2 YNNKEL (reference sequence). The CDR3 coding sequence is TGTGCCAGCAGCCAGCAGGCGTCGGGGTTCGGAGCTTTCTTT. Translated, it gives CASSQQASGFGAFF.

The V and J genes are TRBV18 and TRBJ1-1; the match to TRBD1 covers 9 bases. Germline CDR1 reads KGHSH; CDR2 reads LQKENI. V gave up 2 bases and J gave up 0 bases; unmatched junction bases: 13. There are 19 residues in the CDR3. Here the CDR3 DNA reads TGTGCCAGCTCACCAGTCACGCCGCACGGGACAGGGATGAACACTGAAGCTTTCTTT. Amino acids: CASSPVTPHGTGMNTEAFF.

V gene TRBV3-1 (or the pseudogene TRBV3-2) combines with J gene TRBJ1-2, with D perhaps TRBD1 (6 bases). Germline V gives CDR1 LGHDT, CDR2 YNNKEL (reference sequence). This CDR3 contains 15 residues. V was cut by 0 bases and J by 5 bases, with 13 bases left in between. This CDR3 is CASSQDLRGDYGYTF. The CDR3 bases are TGTGCCAGCAGCCAAGATCTAAGGGGGGATTATGGCTACACCTTC.

The gene calls are TRBV7-8 and TRBJ1-2; D call uncertain. V lost 1 base, J lost 0 bases, and 15 bases lay in between. CDR3 length equals 17 residues. Germline CDR1 SGHVS, CDR2 FQNEAQ. CDR3 loop: CASSLGLRRRANYGYTF. The CDR3 DNA follows: TGTGCCAGCAGCTTAGGTCTCAGAAGGCGGGCTAACTATGGCTACACCTTC.